These 2 T cell receptor beta chains were all obtained from the same sample, sequenced in a study of blood T cell repertoires in COVID-19. Data came from immunoSEQ multiplex PCR; TCRdb stores just in-frame clones and leaves some out. The sample contains around 130,000 clones, roughly four fifths of which appear only once. The sample was peripheral blood. The receptor source for this set is a man aged 40-55 years with active or convalescent COVID-19.

The rearrangement joins TRBV30 to TRBJ1-5, with D unclear. Germline values: CDR1 GTSNPN, CDR2 SVGIG (reference sequence). The CDR3 extends over 13 amino acids. V lost 5 bases and J lost 2, with 10 bases in between. The CDR3 DNA follows: TGTGCCTGGGGGAGGGAGGGCAATCAGCCCCAGCATTTT. It encodes CAWGREGNQPQHF.

This chain links TRBV6-5 with TRBJ1-6; 7 bases match TRBD1. The V and J ends lost 6 bases and 7 bases, in that order; junction bases with no gene match: 3. Looked up from germline, CDR1 is MNHEY and CDR2 is SVGAGI. The CDR3 is 13 amino acids. This chain's CDR3 is CASRTGRNSPLHF. The CDR3 region has the DNA TGTGCCAGCAGGACAGGGAGGAATTCACCCCTCCACTTT.